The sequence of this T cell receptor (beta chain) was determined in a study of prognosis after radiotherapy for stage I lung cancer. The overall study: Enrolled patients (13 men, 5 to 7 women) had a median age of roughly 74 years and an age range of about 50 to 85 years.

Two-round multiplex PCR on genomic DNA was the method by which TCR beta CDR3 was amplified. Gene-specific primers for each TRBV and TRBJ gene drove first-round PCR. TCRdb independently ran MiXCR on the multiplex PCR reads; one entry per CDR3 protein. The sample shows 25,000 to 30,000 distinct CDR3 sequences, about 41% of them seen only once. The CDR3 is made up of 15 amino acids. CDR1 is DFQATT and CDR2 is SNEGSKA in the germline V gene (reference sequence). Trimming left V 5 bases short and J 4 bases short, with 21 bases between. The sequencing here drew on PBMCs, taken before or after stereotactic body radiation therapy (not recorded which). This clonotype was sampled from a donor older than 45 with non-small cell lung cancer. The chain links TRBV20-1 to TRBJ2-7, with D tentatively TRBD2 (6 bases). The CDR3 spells CSALSGLGTGYEQYF. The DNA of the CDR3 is TGCAGTGCTTTGAGCGGGCTCGGCACCGGGTACGAGCAGTACTTC.